Sequencing of this T cell receptor (beta chain) was carried out in a study of blood T cell repertoires in COVID-19. It was during active infection that Seattle patients were enrolled and then longitudinally followed. Sequenced by immunoSEQ multiplex PCR; TCRdb stores in-frame clones only, minus some. The sample holds approximately 40,000 clones, around nine tenths seen once. The CDR3 is made up of 15 amino acids. Germline lookup yields CDR1 SEHNR and CDR2 FQNEAQ (reference sequence). J lost 9 bases, V lost 5 bases, and 11 bases had no gene match. V usage is TRBV7-9 and J usage is TRBJ2-1, with TRBD1 matching 9 bases. Material: peripheral blood. This sequence was found in a man aged 40-49 years with COVID-19, enrolled during active disease. CDR3 nucleotide sequence: TGTGCCAGCAGCCCCCCCCTGGACAGGGGAGGTGAGCAGTTCTTC. Protein product: CASSPPLDRGGEQFF. Based on the CDR3 plus reference TRBV7-9 and TRBJ2-1, the full variable domain is DTGVSQNPRHKITKRGQNVTFRCDPISEHNRLYWYRQTLGQGPEFLTYFQNEAQLEKSRLLSDRFSAERPKGSFSTLEIQRTEQGDSAMYLCASSPPLDRGGEQFFGPGTRLTVL.